What follows are 5 T cell receptor beta chains derived from one specimen sequenced in a study of blood T cell repertoires in COVID-19. Using immunoSEQ multiplex PCR, the repertoire was profiled, and TCRdb retains in-frame clones only, with some absent. The sample lists roughly 150,000 clones; 79% were seen once. Sequencing was carried out using PBMCs or T cells enriched from blood (not recorded which). These receptors came from a woman in her 70s in a cohort exposed to, infected with or recovered from COVID-19 (not recorded which).

The chain uses TRBV20-1 and TRBJ1-2; D remains unclear. This CDR3 is built from 13 residues. Trimming left V 3 bases short and J 4 bases short, with 12 bases between. Per the germline V gene, CDR1 is DFQATT and CDR2 is SNEGSKA (reference sequence). Written as DNA, the CDR3 is TGCAGTGCTAGTAGCTCAGAGCGCTATGGCTACACCTTC. Protein sequence: CSASSSERYGYTF.

This rearrangement joins TRBV5-4 to TRBJ2-1, with 9 positions matching TRBD1. The germline CDR1 and CDR2 sequences are SGHNT and YYREEE (reference sequence). The CDR3 sequence is 16 residues long. V was clipped by 0 bases and J by 10 bases; unmatched bases: 11. In nucleotides, the CDR3 is TGTGCCAGCAGCTTGGGGGGGACAGGGAAGGACAGGGAGCAGTTCTTC. It encodes CASSLGGTGKDREQFF.

This sequence joins TRBV6-5 and TRBJ2-6; no clear D. Germline CDR1 and CDR2: MNHEY and SVGAGI. The CDR3 is 14 residues long. Trimming removed 8 bases at V and 0 bases at J, with 8 bases between. CDR3 sequence (DNA): TGTGCCAGCTGTTCAGGCTCTGGGGCCAACGTCCTGACTTTC. Translating it yields CASCSGSGANVLTF.

This chain connects TRBV20-1 to TRBJ1-6; D is ambiguous. This CDR3 has 14 residues. With 3 bases removed from V and 9 bases from J, the gap between germline ends came to 15 bases. Germline CDR1 DFQATT, CDR2 SNEGSKA (reference sequence). The CDR3 DNA reads TGCAGTGCTAGTAGAGGCCCGGCGGGTTCACCCCTCCACTTT. This gives the protein CSASRGPAGSPLHF.

This clone showed up just once. This chain connects TRBV5-1 to TRBJ2-1; no clear D. CDR1 is SGHRS, CDR2 YFSETQ, per germline. This CDR3 contains 13 residues. V was shortened by 4 bases and J by 7 bases, with 12 bases between the two germline ends. CDR3 nucleotides: TGCGCCAGCAGCATGCAGATCGCAAATGAGCAGTTCTTC. Translation gives CASSMQIANEQFF. Variable domain in full (rest from reference TRBV5-1 and TRBJ2-1): KAGVTQTPRYLIKTRGQQVTLSCSPISGHRSVSWYQQTPGQGLQFLFEYFSETQRNKGNFPGRFSGRQFSNSRSEMNVSTLELGDSALYLCASSMQIANEQFFGPGTRLTVL.